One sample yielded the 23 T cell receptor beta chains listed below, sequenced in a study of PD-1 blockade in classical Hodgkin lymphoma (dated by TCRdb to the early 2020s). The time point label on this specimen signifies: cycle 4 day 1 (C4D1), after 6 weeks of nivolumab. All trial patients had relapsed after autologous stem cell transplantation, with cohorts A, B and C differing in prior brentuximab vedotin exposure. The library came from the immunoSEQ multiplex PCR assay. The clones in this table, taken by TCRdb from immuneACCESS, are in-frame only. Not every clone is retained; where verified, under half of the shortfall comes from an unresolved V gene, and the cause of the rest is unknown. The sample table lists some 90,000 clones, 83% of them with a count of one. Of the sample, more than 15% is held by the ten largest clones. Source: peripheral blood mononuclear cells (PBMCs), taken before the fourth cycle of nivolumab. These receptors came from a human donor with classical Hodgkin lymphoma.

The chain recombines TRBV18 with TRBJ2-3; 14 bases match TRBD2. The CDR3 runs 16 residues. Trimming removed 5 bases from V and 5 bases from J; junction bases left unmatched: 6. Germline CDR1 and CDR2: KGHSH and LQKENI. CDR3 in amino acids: CASSSMTSGGEDTQYF. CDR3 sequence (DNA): TGTGCCAGCTCATCAATGACTAGCGGGGGGGAAGATACGCAGTATTTT.

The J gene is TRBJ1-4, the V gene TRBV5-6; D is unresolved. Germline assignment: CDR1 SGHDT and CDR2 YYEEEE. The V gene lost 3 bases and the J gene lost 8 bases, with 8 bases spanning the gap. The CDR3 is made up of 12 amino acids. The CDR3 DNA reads TGTGCCAGCAGCTCGACCGGGGAAAAACTGTTTTTT. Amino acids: CASSSTGEKLFF.

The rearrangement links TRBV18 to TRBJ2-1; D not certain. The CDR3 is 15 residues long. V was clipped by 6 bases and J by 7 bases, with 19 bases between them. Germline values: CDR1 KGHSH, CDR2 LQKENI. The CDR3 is CASSPKVSSGNEQFF. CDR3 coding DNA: TGTGCCAGCTCCCCAAAGGTATCAAGTGGGAATGAGCAGTTCTTC.

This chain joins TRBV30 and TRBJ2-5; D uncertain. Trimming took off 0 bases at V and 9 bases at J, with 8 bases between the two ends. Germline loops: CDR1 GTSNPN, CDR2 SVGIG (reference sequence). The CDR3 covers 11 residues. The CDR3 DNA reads TGTGCCTGGAGTGTGGGCGCGGCCCAGTACTTC. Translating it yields CAWSVGAAQYF.

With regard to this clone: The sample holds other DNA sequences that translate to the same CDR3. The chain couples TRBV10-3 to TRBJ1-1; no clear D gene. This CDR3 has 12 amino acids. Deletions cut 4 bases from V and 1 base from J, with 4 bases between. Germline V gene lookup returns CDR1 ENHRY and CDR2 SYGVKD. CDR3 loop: CAISGGNTEAFF. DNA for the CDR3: TGTGCCATCAGTGGTGGGAACACTGAAGCTTTCTTT.

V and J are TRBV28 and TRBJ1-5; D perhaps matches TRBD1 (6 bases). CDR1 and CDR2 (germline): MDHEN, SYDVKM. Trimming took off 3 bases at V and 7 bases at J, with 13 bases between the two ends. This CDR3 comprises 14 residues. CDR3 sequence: CASSLAGATQPQHF. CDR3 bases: TGTGCCAGCAGTTTGGCGGGGGCAACCCAGCCCCAGCATTTT.

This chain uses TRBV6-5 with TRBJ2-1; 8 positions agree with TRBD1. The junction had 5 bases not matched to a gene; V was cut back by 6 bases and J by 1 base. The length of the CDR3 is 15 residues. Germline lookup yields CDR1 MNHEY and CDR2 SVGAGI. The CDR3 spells CASRIQGGSYNEQFF. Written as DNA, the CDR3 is TGTGCCAGCAGGATACAGGGGGGATCCTACAATGAGCAGTTCTTC.

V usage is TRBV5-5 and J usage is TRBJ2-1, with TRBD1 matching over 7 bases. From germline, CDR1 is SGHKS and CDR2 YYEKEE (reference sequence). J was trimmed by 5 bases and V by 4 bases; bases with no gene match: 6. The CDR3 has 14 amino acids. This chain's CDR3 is CASSPGTVNNEQFF. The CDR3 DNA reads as TGTGCCAGCAGCCCAGGGACAGTAAACAATGAGCAGTTCTTC. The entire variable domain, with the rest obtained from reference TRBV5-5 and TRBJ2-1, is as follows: DAGVTQSPTHLIKTRGQQVTLRCSPISGHKSVSWYQQVLGQGPQFIFQYYEKEERGRGNFPDRFSARQFPNYSSELNVNALLLGDSALYLCASSPGTVNNEQFFGPGTRLTVL.

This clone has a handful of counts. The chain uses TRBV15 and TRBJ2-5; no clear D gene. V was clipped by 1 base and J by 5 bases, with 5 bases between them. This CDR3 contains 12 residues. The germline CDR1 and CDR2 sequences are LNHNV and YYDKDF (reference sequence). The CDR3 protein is CATSRGFETQYF. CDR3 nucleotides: TGTGCCACCAGCAGAGGATTCGAGACCCAGTACTTC.

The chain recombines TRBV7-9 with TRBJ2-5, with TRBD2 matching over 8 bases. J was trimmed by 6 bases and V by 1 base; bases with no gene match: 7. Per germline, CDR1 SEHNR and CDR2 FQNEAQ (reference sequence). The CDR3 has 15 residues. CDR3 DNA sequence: TGTGCCAGCAGCTTAGAGTCGGGAGGGGGAAAGACCCAGTACTTC. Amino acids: CASSLESGGGKTQYF.

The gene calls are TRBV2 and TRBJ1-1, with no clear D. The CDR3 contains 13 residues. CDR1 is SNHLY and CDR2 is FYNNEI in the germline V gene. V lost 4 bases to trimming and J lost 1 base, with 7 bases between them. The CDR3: CASSGEWNTEAFF. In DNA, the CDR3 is TGTGCCAGCAGTGGGGAGTGGAACACTGAAGCTTTCTTT. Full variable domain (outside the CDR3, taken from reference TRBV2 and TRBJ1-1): EPEVTQTPSHQVTQMGQEVILRCVPISNHLYFYWYRQILGQKVEFLVSFYNNEISEKSEIFDDQFSVERPDGSNFTLKIRSTKLEDSAMYFCASSGEWNTEAFFGQGTRLTVV.

The CDR3 DNA reads TGTGCCATCAGTGAGACTAGCGGGGACTACAATGAGCAGTTCTTC. Residues: CAISETSGDYNEQFF. This chain links TRBV10-3 with TRBJ2-1; 10 bases are a match to TRBD2. The CDR3 spans 15 residues. Looked up from germline, CDR1 is ENHRY and CDR2 is SYGVKD. After removal of 2 bases from V and 3 bases from J, the junction contained 1 base not matched to a gene.

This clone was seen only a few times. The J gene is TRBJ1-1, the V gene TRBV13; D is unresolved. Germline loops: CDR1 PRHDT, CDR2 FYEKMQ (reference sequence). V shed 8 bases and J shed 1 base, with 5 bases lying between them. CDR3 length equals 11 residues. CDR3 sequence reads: CASGKNTEAFF. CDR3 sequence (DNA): TGTGCCAGCGGAAAGAACACTGAAGCTTTCTTT.

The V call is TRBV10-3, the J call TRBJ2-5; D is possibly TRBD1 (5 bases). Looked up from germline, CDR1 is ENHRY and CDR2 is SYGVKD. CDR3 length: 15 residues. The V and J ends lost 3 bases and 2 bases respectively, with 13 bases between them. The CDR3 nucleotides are TGTGCCATCAGTGATTCAAGGACATTACAAGAGACCCAGTACTTC. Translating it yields CAISDSRTLQETQYF.

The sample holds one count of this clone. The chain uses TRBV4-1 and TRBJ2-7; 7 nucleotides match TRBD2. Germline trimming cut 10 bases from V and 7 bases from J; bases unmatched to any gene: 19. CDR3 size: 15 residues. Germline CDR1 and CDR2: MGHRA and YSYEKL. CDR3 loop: CAIHLEGSTGGEQYF. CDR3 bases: TGCGCCATCCACCTAGAGGGGAGCACCGGGGGGGAGCAGTACTTC.

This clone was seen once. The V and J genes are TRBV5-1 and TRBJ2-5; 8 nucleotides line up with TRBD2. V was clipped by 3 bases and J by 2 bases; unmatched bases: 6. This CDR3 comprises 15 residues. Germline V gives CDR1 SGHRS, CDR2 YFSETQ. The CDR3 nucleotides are TGCGCCAGCAGCTGGCGGGGGGCAGGGCAAGAGACCCAGTACTTC. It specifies CASSWRGAGQETQYF.

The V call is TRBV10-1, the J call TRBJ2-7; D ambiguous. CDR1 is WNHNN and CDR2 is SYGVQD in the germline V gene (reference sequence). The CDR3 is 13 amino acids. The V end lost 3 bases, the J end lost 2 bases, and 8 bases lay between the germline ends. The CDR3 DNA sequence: TGCGCCAGCAGTGACGGATGGGCCTACGAGCAGTACTTC. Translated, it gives CASSDGWAYEQYF.

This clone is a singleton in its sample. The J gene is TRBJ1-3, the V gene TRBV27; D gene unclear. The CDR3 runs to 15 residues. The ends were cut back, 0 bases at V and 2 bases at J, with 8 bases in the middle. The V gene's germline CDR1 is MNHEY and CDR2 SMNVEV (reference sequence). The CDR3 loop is CASSLSGRAGNTIYF. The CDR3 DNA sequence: TGTGCCAGCAGTTTATCGGGGAGGGCTGGAAACACCATATATTTT.

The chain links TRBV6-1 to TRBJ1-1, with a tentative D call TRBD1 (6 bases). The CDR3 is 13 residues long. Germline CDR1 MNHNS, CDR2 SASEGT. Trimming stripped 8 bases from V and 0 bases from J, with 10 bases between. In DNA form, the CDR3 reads TGTGCCAGCGGGGACACACTGAACACTGAAGCTTTCTTT. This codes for CASGDTLNTEAFF.

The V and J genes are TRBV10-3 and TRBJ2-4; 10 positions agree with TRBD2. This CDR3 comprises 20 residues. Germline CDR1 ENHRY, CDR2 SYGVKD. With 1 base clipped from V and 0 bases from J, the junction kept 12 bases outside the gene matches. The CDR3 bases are TGTGCCATCAGTGAGTATGTAGCGGGAGGATTCATTGGAGCCAAAAACATTCAGTACTTC. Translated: CAISEYVAGGFIGAKNIQYF.

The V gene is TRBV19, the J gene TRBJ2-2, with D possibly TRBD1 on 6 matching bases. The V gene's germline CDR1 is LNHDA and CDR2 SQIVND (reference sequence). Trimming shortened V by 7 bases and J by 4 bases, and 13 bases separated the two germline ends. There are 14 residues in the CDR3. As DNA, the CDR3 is TGTGCCAGTAATTACGGGACACTCACCGGGGAGCTGTTTTTT. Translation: CASNYGTLTGELFF.

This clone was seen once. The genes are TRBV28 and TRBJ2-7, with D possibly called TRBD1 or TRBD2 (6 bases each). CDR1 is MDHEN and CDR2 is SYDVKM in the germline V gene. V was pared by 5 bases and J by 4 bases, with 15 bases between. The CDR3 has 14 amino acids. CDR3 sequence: CASSPGAGQYEQYF. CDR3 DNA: TGTGCCAGCAGTCCGGGGGCCGGGCAGTACGAGCAGTACTTC.

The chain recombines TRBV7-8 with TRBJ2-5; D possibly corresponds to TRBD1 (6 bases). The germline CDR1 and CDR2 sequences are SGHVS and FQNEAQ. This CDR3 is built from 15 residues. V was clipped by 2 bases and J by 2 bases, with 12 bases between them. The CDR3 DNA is TGTGCCAGCAGCTTAATGGTGGGGGCTCAAGAGACCCAGTACTTC. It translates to CASSLMVGAQETQYF.